This T cell receptor beta chain was found in a study of beta chain features in type 1 diabetes. Overall study results and limits: For Type 1 diabetes patients, all four CD4+ subsets carried TCRB CDR3s that were moderately but significantly shorter. Reduced insertions and increased deletions marked VDJ junctions in type 1 diabetes patients.

Cells sorted by CD45RO/CCR7/CD25/CD127/CD95/CD27 comprised CD4+ naive, central memory, regulatory and stem cell-like memory cells. Germline V gene sequence: CDR1 KGHSH, CDR2 LQKENI. This CDR3 has 13 residues. J gave up 2 bases and V 11 bases, and 6 bases lay outside the gene matches. Since all of the isolated RNA was reverse transcribed, expressed TCRB transcripts were what got sequenced. Sequencing was performed with immunoSEQ multiplex PCR; in TCRdb, only in-frame clones are kept and a portion is missing. Of some 330,000 clones listed, 10% to 15% are singletons. The sample holds a few counts of this clone. Its target is unknown.

The sample taken for sequencing was naive CD4+ T cells from blood. The J gene is TRBJ2-3, the V gene TRBV18, with 8 bases identical to TRBD2. The receptor was derived from a woman younger than 35 with type 1 diabetes. CDR3 in DNA: TGTGCCTCCCGGGAGGGTCCCACAGATACGCAGTATTTT. Protein product: CASREGPTDTQYF.